This T cell receptor (beta chain) was retrieved from a study of cytomegalovirus exposure and HLA in healthy donors. Study-level information: A data release that came early held about 89 million unique TCRs from HLA-typed donors. Overall study results and limits: A later analysis linked a missense variant in DCLRE1C to the trimming of TCR beta V and J genes.

Primers for the PCR totalled 60 Vbeta and 13 Jbeta. Under the authors' procedure: Unique TCR beta chains numbered around 80 million in a later analysis, with some 9.9 million shared. Clones were sequenced by immunoSEQ multiplex PCR, and TCRdb holds only the in-frame ones, with some missing. That table is the source of V, J and clone size, and D and trimming were worked out from the DNA. The sample records about 31,000 clones, about 70% being singletons. Turning to this clone: Its target is not known.

The TCR originated in a man aged 35 to 55 in good health and CMV-seropositive. The sequencing input was PBMCs.

Here the CDR3 DNA reads TGTGCCAGCAGCCGGACAGGGGGCCTGATGGAGAACACTGAAGCTTTCTTT. It codes for CASSRTGGLMENTEAFF. V usage is TRBV9 and J usage is TRBJ1-1; 11 bases fit TRBD1. The CDR3 is 17 residues long. After removal of 4 bases from V and 1 base from J, the junction contained 9 bases not matched to a gene. Germline V gene data show CDR1 as SGDLS and CDR2 as YYNGEE.